This T cell receptor (beta chain) originates from a study of cytomegalovirus exposure and HLA in healthy donors. The study, taken as a whole, reports: In a later analysis, TCR beta V- and J-gene trimming showed a link to a missense DCLRE1C variant. Among donors in an Asian-associated ancestry cluster, a later analysis reportedly found fewer N-insertions than the roughly 700-donor mean. Listed as cytomegalovirus-associated were roughly 180 TCR beta chains.

The PCR used 60 Vbeta and 13 Jbeta primers. Original processing notes: Unique TCR beta chains numbered about 72 million in a later analysis, with roughly 10 million shared. Libraries were prepared by immunoSEQ multiplex PCR; TCRdb keeps only in-frame clonotypes and omits some of them. V, J and clone size reflect that table, while D and trimming were determined from the DNA. The sample carries 200,000 to 250,000 clones, over 70% recorded once. A remark on this clone: As yet, its antigen is unknown.

The CDR3 length is 15 residues. The V segment lost 6 bases and the J segment 10 bases; nucleotides outside the gene matches: 17. Germline lookup yields CDR1 LNHDA and CDR2 SQIVND (reference sequence). This TCR derives from a boy aged 2-15 years in good health and CMV-seronegative. The V and J genes are TRBV19 and TRBJ1-1, with 7 bases matching TRBD1. Input material: PBMCs. The CDR3 nucleotides read TGTGCCAGTAGACCCTTTCAGGGGGAAGGCCCCGCAGCTTTCTTT. This sequence encodes CASRPFQGEGPAAFF.